This TCR beta chain stems from a study of post-analysis software for immune sequencing data (dated by TCRdb to the mid-2010s). In the study overall: Recorded disease courses included relapsing-remitting, secondary progressive and progressive-relapsing multiple sclerosis, with some patients lacking subtype annotation. The patient repertoires were compared against roughly 12 previously published healthy control repertoires obtained from donors aged about 6 to 28 years. A subset of samples was prepared in parallel using single-end sample barcoding, then pooled and co-amplified after Illumina adapter ligation.

To demonstrate the VDJtools post-analysis software, the study profiled TCR beta repertoires from the peripheral blood of 10 to 15 young patients with multiple sclerosis. Multiple sclerosis patients were children and adolescents aged about 6 to 15 years. Library method: PCR. TCRdb shows the sequencer as Illumina HiSeq 2500. To reduce PCR and sequencing biases, unique molecular identifiers were incorporated into the TCR beta cDNA libraries. Every 1 to 10 million input T cells yielded 500,000 or so cDNA molecules, meaning each molecule approximated one T cell. Patient libraries were prepared and sequenced with the same protocol used for the earlier healthy control dataset. Within a given batch, samples were prepared together, multiplexed and sequenced on the same HiSeq lane. Per the original workflow: MIGEC was used to process the raw barcoded reads, and molecular identifier groups with only a single read were discarded before consensus assembly and CDR3 extraction. Clonotype tables were post-analysed with VDJtools, normalizing diversity by down-sampling all datasets to the smallest sample size. To correct batch-related cross-sample contamination, repertoire overlap clustering matched CDR3 amino acid sequences but not nucleotide sequences. The raw public data were reprocessed by TCRdb itself: fastp quality trimming at Q25, MiXCR clonotype calling, in-frame beta chains only. Rows matching on CDR3 protein sequence are summarized as one entry with the most common DNA and genes. TCRdb assigned the V and J calls; the authors' analysis was not used. This sample holds a few hundred thousand distinct CDR3 sequences; roughly 46% were observed only once. 9.5% to 13% of the sample goes to the ten largest clones.

As regards this clonotype: The antigen it recognizes is unknown. No clone much larger than this one lies a single base away; base qualities are absent.

What the research found in general, with its limitations: The control group was slightly older than the multiple sclerosis patient group. Strong co-clustering of samples prepared in the same batch was shown by direct clustering with F measure, prompting a batch-effect correction. Significantly lower normalized Chao1 diversity was found in multiple sclerosis patients than in controls, suggesting substantial peripheral T-cell clonal expansion. A handful of TRBV segments, including TRBV5-6, TRBV5-1 and TRBV20-1, were significantly more frequent in patients than controls.

V loses 4 bases at its end and J loses 4 bases; junction bases beyond the gene matches: 18. CDR1 is given as MDHEN and CDR2 as SYDVKM, both from the germline V gene. Measured from the cysteine to the phenylalanine, the CDR3 is 19 residues long. The CDR3 DNA has 57 bases and is translated from base 1. The V gene is TRBV28 and the J gene is TRBJ2-7; TRBD1 matches 11 bases in the middle. What was sequenced was blood. This TCR was recovered from a girl aged 10 to 17 with multiple sclerosis. The bases read TGTGCCAGCAGTTCCCTAACTCCCCTCACCGGGACAGGGGGTTACGAGCAGTACTTC. This is translated as CASSSLTPLTGTGGYEQYF. With the rest looked up from the reference TRBV28 and TRBJ2-7 genes rather than sequenced, the full variable domain is DVKVTQSSRYLVKRTGEKVFLECVQDMDHENMFWYRQDPGLGLRLIYFSYDVKMKEKGDIPEGYSVSREKKERFSLILESASTNQTSMYLCASSSLTPLTGTGGYEQYFGPGTRLTVT.